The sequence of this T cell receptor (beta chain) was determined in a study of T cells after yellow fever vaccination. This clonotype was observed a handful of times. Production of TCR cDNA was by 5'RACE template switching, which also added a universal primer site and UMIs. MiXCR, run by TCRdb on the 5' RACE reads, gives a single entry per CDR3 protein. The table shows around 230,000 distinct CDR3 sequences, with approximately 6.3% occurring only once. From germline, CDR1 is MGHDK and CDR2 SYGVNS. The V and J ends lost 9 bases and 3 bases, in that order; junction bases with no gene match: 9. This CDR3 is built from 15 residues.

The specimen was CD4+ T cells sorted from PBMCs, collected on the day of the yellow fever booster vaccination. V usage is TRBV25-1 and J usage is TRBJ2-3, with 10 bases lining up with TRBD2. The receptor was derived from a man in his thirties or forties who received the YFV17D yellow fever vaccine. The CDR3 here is CASTGGTSETDTQYF. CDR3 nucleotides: TGTGCCAGTACAGGGGGGACTAGCGAAACAGATACGCAGTATTTT.